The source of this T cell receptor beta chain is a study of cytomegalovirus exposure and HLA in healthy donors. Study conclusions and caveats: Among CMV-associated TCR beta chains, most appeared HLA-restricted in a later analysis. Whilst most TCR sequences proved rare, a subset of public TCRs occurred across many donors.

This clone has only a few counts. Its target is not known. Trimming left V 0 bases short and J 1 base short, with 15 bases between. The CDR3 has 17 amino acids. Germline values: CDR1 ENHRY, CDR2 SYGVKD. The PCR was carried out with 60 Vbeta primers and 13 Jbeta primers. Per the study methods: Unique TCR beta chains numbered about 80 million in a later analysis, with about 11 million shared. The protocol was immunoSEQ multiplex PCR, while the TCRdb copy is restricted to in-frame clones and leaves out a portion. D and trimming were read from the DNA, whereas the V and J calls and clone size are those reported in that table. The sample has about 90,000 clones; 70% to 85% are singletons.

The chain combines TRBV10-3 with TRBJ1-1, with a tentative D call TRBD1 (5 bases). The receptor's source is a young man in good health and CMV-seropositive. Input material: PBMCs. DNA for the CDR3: TGTGCCATCAGTGAGTCAACGGGCGGAAGGGGGAACACTGAAGCTTTCTTT. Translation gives CAISESTGGRGNTEAFF.